These 8 T cell receptor beta chains were all obtained from the same sample, sequenced in a study of beta chain features in type 1 diabetes. All of the isolated RNA was reverse transcribed, so expressed TCRB transcripts were sequenced. Sequenced by immunoSEQ multiplex PCR; TCRdb stores in-frame clones only, minus some. The sample lists a few hundred thousand clones, 30% occurring once. Material for sequencing was naive CD4+ T cells from blood. These receptors originate from a young man in good health.

This clone came up a few times. V usage is TRBV30 and J usage is TRBJ2-5; D may be TRBD2 (6 bases). V was cut by 3 bases and J by 2 bases, with 13 bases left in between. Germline V lookup: CDR1 GTSNPN, CDR2 SVGIG (reference sequence). The CDR3 spans 14 residues. This CDR3 reads CAWRVSGEQETQYF. CDR3 nucleotides: TGTGCCTGGAGGGTTAGCGGAGAACAAGAGACCCAGTACTTC.

The table lists this clone with a few counts. V usage is TRBV7-9 and J usage is TRBJ2-1; D possibly uses TRBD1 or TRBD2 (5 bases each). V shed 5 bases and J shed 15 bases, with 5 bases lying between them. Germline lookup yields CDR1 SEHNR and CDR2 FQNEAQ (reference sequence). The CDR3 runs to 8 residues. CDR3 nucleotide sequence: TGTGCCAGCAGCGGGGGGTTCTTC. Its translation is CASSGGFF.

In its sample, this clone was seen a few times. V usage is TRBV29-1 and J usage is TRBJ2-1; 9 bases map to TRBD1. After removal of 7 bases from V and 7 bases from J, the junction contained 14 bases not matched to a gene. From germline, CDR1 is SQVTM and CDR2 ANQGSEA. The CDR3 runs to 15 residues. The CDR3, as DNA: TGCAGCGCCTTAATCCGGGACAGGGCATCGAATGAGCAGTTCTTC. Translating it yields CSALIRDRASNEQFF.

The rearrangement joins TRBV28 to TRBJ2-1; 11 nucleotides line up with TRBD2. After removal of 6 bases from V and 5 bases from J, the junction contained 6 bases not matched to a gene. CDR1 is MDHEN, CDR2 SYDVKM, per germline. This CDR3 has 15 amino acids. This chain's CDR3 is CASRRPGLADNEQFF. As DNA, the CDR3 is TGTGCCAGCAGAAGACCGGGACTAGCGGACAATGAGCAGTTCTTC.

This chain uses TRBV13 with TRBJ2-7; D may be TRBD1 (6 bases). This CDR3 is built from 14 residues. The germline V gene encodes CDR1 PRHDT and CDR2 FYEKMQ (reference sequence). The germline V and J ends were trimmed by 2 bases and 5 bases, with 13 bases remaining between them. CDR3 in DNA: TGTGCCAGCAGCTTACAGGCGGCAGGGGACGAGCAGTACTTC. This gives the protein CASSLQAAGDEQYF. The whole variable domain, filled in from reference TRBV13 and TRBJ2-7, reads AAGVIQSPRHLIKEKRETATLKCYPIPRHDTVYWYQQGPGQDPQFLISFYEKMQSDKGSIPDRFSAQQFSDYHSELNMSSLELGDSALYFCASSLQAAGDEQYFGPGTRLTVT.

The gene calls are TRBV29-1 and TRBJ1-4; 7 bases are a match to TRBD1. Germline V gene data show CDR1 as SQVTM and CDR2 as ANQGSEA. This CDR3 region has 13 residues. V shed 5 bases, J shed 2 bases, and the junction held 2 bases outside the gene matches. The CDR3 protein is CSVRQGTNEKLFF. The CDR3 DNA reads as TGCAGCGTTCGACAGGGTACTAATGAAAAACTGTTTTTT. The full variable domain, completed using reference TRBV29-1 and TRBJ1-4, is SAVISQKPSRDICQRGTSLTIQCQVDSQVTMMFWYRQQPGQSLTLIATANQGSEATYESGFVIDKFPISRPNLTFSTLTVSNMSPEDSSIYLCSVRQGTNEKLFFGSGTQLSVL.

This clone has more than one count but fewer than ten. The rearrangement uses TRBV27 and TRBJ2-3; D is ambiguous. Germline assignment: CDR1 MNHEY and CDR2 SMNVEV (reference sequence). Trimming took off 5 bases at V and 10 bases at J, with 1 base between the two ends. This CDR3 contains 8 residues. The CDR3 region is CASSPQYF. CDR3 in DNA: TGTGCCAGCAGTCCGCAGTATTTT.

V usage is TRBV6-1 and J usage is TRBJ2-1; 9 nucleotides line up with TRBD2. The junction had 8 bases not matched to a gene; V was cut back by 2 bases and J by 3 bases. Germline CDR1 MNHNS, CDR2 SASEGT. This CDR3 is built from 17 residues. CDR3: CASSESFSGSNYNEQFF. CDR3 DNA sequence: TGTGCCAGCAGTGAATCTTTTAGCGGGAGCAACTACAATGAGCAGTTCTTC.